Listed below are T cell receptor beta chains from one sample, sequenced in a study of T cells after yellow fever vaccination. Via MiXCR, TCRdb re-called the 5' RACE reads, giving one row per CDR3 protein. The sample shows around 590,000 distinct CDR3 sequences, about 12% of them seen only once. The specimen was PBMCs, collected on the day of the yellow fever booster vaccination. These receptors were collected from a young man who received the YFV17D yellow fever vaccine. CDR3s include the opening cysteine and the closing phenylalanine or tryptophan. The order of the fields is CDR3 protein, CDR3 DNA, J gene, clone size, CDR3 length, V gene, D gene. The D gene is left open where the match is weak. Clone size is not always given. Where it is, it says once, few, many or a class for expanded clones.

CDR3: CASSPETGRGETQYF
DNA: TGTGCCAGTAGCCCCGAGACAGGGCGAGGGGAGACCCAGTACTTC
J: TRBJ2-5
size: few
length: 15
V: TRBV19
D: TRBD1

CDR3: CACTQDRPPRGRSDEQFF
DNA: TGTGCCTGCACCCAAGACCGACCGCCCCGGGGGAGGTCGGATGAGCAGTTCTTC
J: TRBJ2-1
size: -
length: 18
V: TRBV3-1
D: -

CDR3: CSVTGLAGRRVNEQYF
DNA: TGCAGCGTCACCGGACTAGCGGGACGACGGGTGAACGAGCAGTACTTC
J: TRBJ2-7
size: -
length: 16
V: TRBV29-1
D: TRBD2

CDR3: CAIPPGTICYEQYF
DNA: TGCGCCATCCCACCCGGGACCATCTGCTACGAGCAGTACTTC
J: TRBJ2-7
size: -
length: 14
V: TRBV23-1
D: -

CDR3: CSAGWTESYEQYF
DNA: TGCAGCGCTGGGTGGACAGAATCCTACGAGCAGTACTTC
J: TRBJ2-7
size: -
length: 13
V: TRBV29-1
D: -

CDR3: CATSPGYSYNEQFF
DNA: TGTGCCACCAGCCCGGGATACTCCTACAATGAGCAGTTCTTC
J: TRBJ2-1
size: many
length: 14
V: TRBV15
D: -

CDR3: CASSAAPTEAFF
DNA: TGTGCCAGCAGTGCCGCTCCCACTGAAGCTTTCTTT
J: TRBJ1-1
size: few
length: 12
V: TRBV6-1
D: -

CDR3: CSASYEGDTEAFF
DNA: TGCAGTGCTAGCTATGAAGGGGACACTGAAGCTTTCTTT
J: TRBJ1-1
size: few
length: 13
V: TRBV20-1
D: -

CDR3: CASSLSAGDEKLFF
DNA: TGTGCCAGCAGCTTATCTGCGGGGGATGAAAAACTGTTTTTT
J: TRBJ1-4
size: few
length: 14
V: TRBV7-9
D: -

CDR3: CASSLQGAQSSYEQYF
DNA: TGTGCCAGCAGTCTTCAGGGGGCGCAGAGCTCCTACGAGCAGTACTTC
J: TRBJ2-7
size: -
length: 16
V: TRBV12-3/TRBV12-4
D: TRBD1

CDR3: CSALGLDTGELFF
DNA: TGCAGTGCTTTAGGACTAGACACCGGGGAGCTGTTTTTT
J: TRBJ2-2
size: -
length: 13
V: TRBV20-1
D: TRBD2

CDR3: CASSYVRLAVDEQFF
DNA: TGTGCCAGCAGTTACGTTCGCTTAGCGGTAGATGAGCAGTTCTTC
J: TRBJ2-1
size: few
length: 15
V: TRBV6-5
D: -

CDR3: CASSLEGGRANEQFF
DNA: TGTGCCAGCAGCTTAGAGGGCGGGAGGGCCAATGAGCAGTTCTTC
J: TRBJ2-1
size: few
length: 15
V: TRBV7-6
D: TRBD2

CDR3: CASTLIGGEQFF
DNA: TGTGCCAGCACCCTAATTGGGGGTGAGCAGTTCTTC
J: TRBJ2-1
size: few
length: 12
V: TRBV12-3/TRBV12-4
D: -

CDR3: CSVENPGQLKVEAFF
DNA: TGCAGCGTTGAGAATCCGGGACAGCTAAAGGTTGAAGCTTTCTTT
J: TRBJ1-1
size: many
length: 15
V: TRBV29-1
D: TRBD1

CDR3: CSVEPDRPGGYTF
DNA: TGCAGCGTTGAGCCGGACAGGCCGGGCGGCTACACCTTC
J: TRBJ1-2
size: few
length: 13
V: TRBV29-1
D: TRBD1

CDR3: CASSYRGGTGGTDTQYF
DNA: TGTGCCAGCAGTTACAGGGGAGGGACAGGAGGCACAGATACGCAGTATTTT
J: TRBJ2-3
size: -
length: 17
V: TRBV6-5
D: -

CDR3: CASSLDWVGSGTVPGELFF
DNA: TGTGCCAGCAGCTTAGATTGGGTCGGCTCAGGGACAGTACCCGGGGAGCTGTTTTTT
J: TRBJ2-2
size: few
length: 19
V: TRBV11-2
D: TRBD1

CDR3: CASSTRDRGSEQYF
DNA: TGTGCCAGCAGCACCCGGGACAGGGGTAGCGAGCAGTACTTC
J: TRBJ2-7
size: once
length: 14
V: TRBV5-4
D: TRBD1

CDR3: CASTPHLGGAFF
DNA: TGTGCCAGCACCCCCCACCTGGGGGGAGCTTTCTTT
J: TRBJ1-1
size: many
length: 12
V: TRBV28
D: -

CDR3: CASVVGSTYEQYF
DNA: TGTGCCAGTGTCGTGGGCAGTACCTACGAGCAGTACTTC
J: TRBJ2-7
size: -
length: 13
V: TRBV7-9
D: -

CDR3: CATSRDARTGSLSYNEQFF
DNA: TGTGCCACCAGCAGAGACGCGAGGACAGGAAGCCTCTCCTACAATGAGCAGTTCTTC
J: TRBJ2-1
size: -
length: 19
V: TRBV15
D: TRBD1

CDR3: CASSIWTSGSDEQFF
DNA: TGTGCCAGTAGTATATGGACTAGCGGGAGCGATGAGCAGTTCTTC
J: TRBJ2-1
size: -
length: 15
V: TRBV19
D: TRBD2

CDR3: CASGLSPGNTEAFF
DNA: TGCGCCAGCGGACTATCCCCGGGGAACACTGAAGCTTTCTTT
J: TRBJ1-1
size: few
length: 14
V: TRBV10-2
D: -

CDR3: CANSPPLRGQHEKLFF
DNA: TGTGCCAACTCACCACCTCTCAGGGGGCAGCACGAAAAACTGTTTTTT
J: TRBJ1-4
size: -
length: 16
V: TRBV18
D: TRBD1

CDR3: CSGTGGPGPTDTQYF
DNA: TGCAGCGGGACGGGAGGGCCGGGCCCGACAGATACGCAGTATTTT
J: TRBJ2-3
size: many
length: 15
V: TRBV29-1
D: TRBD2

CDR3: CSAWDPPEAFF
DNA: TGCAGTGCGTGGGACCCCCCTGAAGCTTTCTTT
J: TRBJ1-1
size: few
length: 11
V: TRBV20-1
D: -

CDR3: CASSLVSGSRDTQYF
DNA: TGTGCCAGCAGCCTCGTTAGCGGGAGTAGGGATACGCAGTATTTT
J: TRBJ2-3
size: few
length: 15
V: TRBV7-9
D: TRBD2